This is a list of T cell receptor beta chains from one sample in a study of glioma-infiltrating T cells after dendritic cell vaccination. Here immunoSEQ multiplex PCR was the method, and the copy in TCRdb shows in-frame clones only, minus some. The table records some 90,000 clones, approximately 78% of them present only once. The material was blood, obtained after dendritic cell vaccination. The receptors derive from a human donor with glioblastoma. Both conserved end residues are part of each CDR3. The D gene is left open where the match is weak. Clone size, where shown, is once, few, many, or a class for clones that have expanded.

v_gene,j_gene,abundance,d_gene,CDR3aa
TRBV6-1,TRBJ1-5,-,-,CASSYRGNQPQHF
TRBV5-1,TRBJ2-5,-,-,CASSFPGVQETQYF
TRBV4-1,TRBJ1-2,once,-,CASSHTTGTDGYTF
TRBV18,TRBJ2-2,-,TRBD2,CASSPSAGETGELFF
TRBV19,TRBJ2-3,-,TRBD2,CASNVAGNPTDTQYF
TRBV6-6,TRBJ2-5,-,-,CASGTNSGPETQYF
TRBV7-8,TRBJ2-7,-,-,CASINYQGSTYEQYF
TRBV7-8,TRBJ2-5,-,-,CASSSGIRETQYF
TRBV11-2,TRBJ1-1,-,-,CASSLVGGGTEAFF
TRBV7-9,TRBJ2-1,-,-,CASSLPYPTASYNEQFF
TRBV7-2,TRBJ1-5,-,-,CASTFTGLSNQPQHF
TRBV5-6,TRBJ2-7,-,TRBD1,CASSRPTGSAYEQYF
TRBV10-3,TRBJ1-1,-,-,CAITKAGDTEAFF
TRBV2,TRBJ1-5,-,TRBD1,CASSLDRGLHQPQHF
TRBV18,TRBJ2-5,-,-,CASSPRGAQETQYF
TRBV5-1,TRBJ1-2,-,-,CASSSGANYGYTF
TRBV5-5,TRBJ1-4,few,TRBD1,CASSSRQGMATNEKLFF
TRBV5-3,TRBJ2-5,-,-,CARRKGGETQYF
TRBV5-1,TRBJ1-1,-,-,CASSSRGQNTEAFF
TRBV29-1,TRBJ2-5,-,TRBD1,CSGWTGGKETQYF
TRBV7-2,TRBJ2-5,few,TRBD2,CASSRSGSMETQYF
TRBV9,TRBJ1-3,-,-,CASSVGVSGNTIYF
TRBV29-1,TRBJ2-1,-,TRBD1,CSVIHRGRNEQFF
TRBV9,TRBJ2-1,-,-,CASSVKTGAYNEQFF
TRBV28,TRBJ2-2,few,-,CASNTQRRVGTGELFF
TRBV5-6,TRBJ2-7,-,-,CASSLVGLSYEQYF
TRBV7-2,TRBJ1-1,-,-,CASSQEGLGNTEAFF
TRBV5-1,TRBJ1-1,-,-,CASSFGAPNTEAFF
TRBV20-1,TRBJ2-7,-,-,CSARYDSEQYF
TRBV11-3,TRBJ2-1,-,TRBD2,CASSGAGSYNEQFF
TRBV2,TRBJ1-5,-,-,CASSQFLITQHF
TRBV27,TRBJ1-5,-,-,CASSSGPLNQPQHF
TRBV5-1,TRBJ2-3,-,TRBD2,CASSLVAGKVDTQYF
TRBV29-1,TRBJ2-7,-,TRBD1,CSARTGSHEQYF
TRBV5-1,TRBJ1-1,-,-,CASSLFYTTEAFF
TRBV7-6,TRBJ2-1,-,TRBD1,CASSLVGQGIQFF
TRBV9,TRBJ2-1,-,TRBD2,CASSVGLAGDNEQFF
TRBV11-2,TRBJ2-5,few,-,CASKAGWETQYF
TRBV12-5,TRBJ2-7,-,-,CASGSLWTNEQYF
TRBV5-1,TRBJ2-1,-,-,CASSLGEELVRNEQFF
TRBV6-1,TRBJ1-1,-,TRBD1,CASSESWTGVTEAFF
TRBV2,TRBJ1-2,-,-,CASSEIGAGIGGTF
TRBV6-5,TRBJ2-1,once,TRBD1,CASSYYRGGNEQFF
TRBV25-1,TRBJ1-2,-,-,CASSWDTNYGYTF
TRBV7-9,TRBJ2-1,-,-,CASSLDNSYNEQFF
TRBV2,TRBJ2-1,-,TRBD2,CASRRGLAGRDNEQFF
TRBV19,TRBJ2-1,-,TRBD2,CASSLPGLLYNEQFF